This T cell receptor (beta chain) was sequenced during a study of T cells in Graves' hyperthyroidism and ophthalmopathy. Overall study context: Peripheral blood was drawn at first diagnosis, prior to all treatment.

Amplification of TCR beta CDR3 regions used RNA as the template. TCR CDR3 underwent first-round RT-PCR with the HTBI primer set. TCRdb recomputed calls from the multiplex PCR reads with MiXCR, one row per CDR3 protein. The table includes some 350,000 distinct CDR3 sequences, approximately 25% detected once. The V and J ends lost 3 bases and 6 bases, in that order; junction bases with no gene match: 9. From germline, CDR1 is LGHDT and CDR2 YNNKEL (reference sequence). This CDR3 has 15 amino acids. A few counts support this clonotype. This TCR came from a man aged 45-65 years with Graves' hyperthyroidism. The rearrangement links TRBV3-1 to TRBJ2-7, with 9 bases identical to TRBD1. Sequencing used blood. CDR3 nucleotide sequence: TGTGCCAGCAGCCAGGAGGCCGGGACAGGGACCGAGCAGTACTTC. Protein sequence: CASSQEAGTGTEQYF.